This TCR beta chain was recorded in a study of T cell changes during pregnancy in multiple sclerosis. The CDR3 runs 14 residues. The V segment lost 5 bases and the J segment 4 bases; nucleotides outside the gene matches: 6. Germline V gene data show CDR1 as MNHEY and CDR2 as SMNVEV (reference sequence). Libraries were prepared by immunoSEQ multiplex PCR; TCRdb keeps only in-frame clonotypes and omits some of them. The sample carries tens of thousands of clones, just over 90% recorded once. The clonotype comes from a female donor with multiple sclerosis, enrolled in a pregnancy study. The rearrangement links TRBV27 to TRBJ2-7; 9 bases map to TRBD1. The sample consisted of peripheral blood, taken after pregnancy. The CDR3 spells CASSLGQGPYEQYF. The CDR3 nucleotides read TGTGCCAGCAGTCTGGGACAGGGACCTTACGAGCAGTACTTC.